Sequencing of this T cell receptor (beta chain) was carried out in a study of control samples from healthy donors and cancer patients. The table came from immunoSEQ multiplex PCR; TCRdb's copy has only in-frame clones and leaves some out. The data hold about 110,000 clones, with just under 85% observed a single time. The length of the CDR3 is 18 residues. The germline V gene has CDR1 MNHEY and CDR2 SVGEGT. The V end lost 2 bases, the J end lost 2 bases, and 19 bases lay between the germline ends. This receptor was obtained from a man aged 18-30 years in good health. Source material: blood. The genes are TRBV6-2 or TRBV6-3 and TRBJ1-5; D call uncertain. The CDR3 DNA sequence: TGTGCCAGCAGTTACAGAGCAGGAGTCGCTCATGGCAATCAGCCCCAGCATTTT. As protein: CASSYRAGVAHGNQPQHF.